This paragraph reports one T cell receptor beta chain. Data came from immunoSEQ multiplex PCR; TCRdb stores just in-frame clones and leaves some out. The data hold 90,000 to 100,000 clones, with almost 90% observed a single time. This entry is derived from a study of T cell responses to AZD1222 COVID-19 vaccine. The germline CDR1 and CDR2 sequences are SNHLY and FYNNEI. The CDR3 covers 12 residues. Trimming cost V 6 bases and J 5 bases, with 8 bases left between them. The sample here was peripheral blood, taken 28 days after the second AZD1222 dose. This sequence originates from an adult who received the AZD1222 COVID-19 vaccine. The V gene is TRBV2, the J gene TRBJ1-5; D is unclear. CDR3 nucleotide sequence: TGTGCCAGCAGGTTGGATTATCAGCCCCAGCATTTT. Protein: CASRLDYQPQHF.